These T cell receptor beta chains were read from a single sample in a study of OX40 agonist ivuxolimab in advanced cancers. Only in-frame clones appear in the TCRdb table, and some are missing; sequencing was by immunoSEQ multiplex PCR. The sample holds approximately 130,000 clones; about nine tenths are singletons and the top ten take roughly 1.1%. The sample here was CD4+ or CD8+ T cells sorted from blood, taken in a trial of the OX40 agonist ivuxolimab. These receptors originate from an adult with an advanced solid tumor such as melanoma, head and neck, liver or kidney cancer. The CDR3 runs from the conserved cysteine through the conserved F or W. D genes are given only for firm matches. The size field is filled for only some rows; it gives once, few, many or a size class.

V gene: TRBV10-3; J gene: TRBJ2-7; D gene: .; clone size: .; CDR3 DNA: TGTGCCACCCTAGTGGCGGGTGACTCCTACGAGCAGTACTTC; CDR3 protein: CATLVAGDSYEQYF
V gene: TRBV19; J gene: TRBJ1-3; D gene: .; clone size: .; CDR3 DNA: TGTGCCAGTACCTTGGACCGTTCCTCTGGAAACACCATATATTTT; CDR3 protein: CASTLDRSSGNTIYF
V gene: TRBV27; J gene: TRBJ2-7; D gene: .; clone size: .; CDR3 DNA: TGTGCCAGCAGTTTACGGCAGGAGGCCTACGAGCAGTACTTC; CDR3 protein: CASSLRQEAYEQYF
V gene: TRBV30; J gene: TRBJ1-1; D gene: TRBD1; clone size: .; CDR3 DNA: TGTGCCTGGAATCGGGACAGGCTTAACACTGAAGCTTTCTTT; CDR3 protein: CAWNRDRLNTEAFF
V gene: TRBV4-1; J gene: TRBJ1-6; D gene: .; clone size: few; CDR3 DNA: TGCGCCAGCACTCCCAAGATAGGAACAGACATTAATTCACCCCTCCACTTT; CDR3 protein: CASTPKIGTDINSPLHF
V gene: TRBV4-3; J gene: TRBJ2-7; D gene: .; clone size: .; CDR3 DNA: TGCGCCAGCAGCCAAGATCGGGGAGGGACAATCTCCTACGAGCAGTACTTC; CDR3 protein: CASSQDRGGTISYEQYF
V gene: TRBV28; J gene: TRBJ2-7; D gene: .; clone size: .; CDR3 DNA: TGTGCCAGCAGCCCCCGACTGGACTCCTACGAGCAGTACTTC; CDR3 protein: CASSPRLDSYEQYF
V gene: TRBV6-5; J gene: TRBJ2-5; D gene: TRBD2; clone size: once; CDR3 DNA: TGTGCCAGCAGCCATAGCGGGACCCAAGAGACCCAGTACTTC; CDR3 protein: CASSHSGTQETQYF
V gene: TRBV27; J gene: TRBJ2-1; D gene: .; clone size: .; CDR3 DNA: TGTGCCAGCAGTTTGGAGGGGAGCTCCTACAATGAGCAGTTCTTC; CDR3 protein: CASSLEGSSYNEQFF
V gene: TRBV11-1; J gene: TRBJ2-5; D gene: TRBD1; clone size: .; CDR3 DNA: TGTGCCAGCAGGGGACAGGGAGTAGGGGAGCAGTACTTC; CDR3 protein: CASRGQGVGEQYF
V gene: TRBV27; J gene: TRBJ2-4; D gene: .; clone size: .; CDR3 DNA: TGTGCCAGCAGTCCGCTAGCCAAAAACATTCAGTACTTC; CDR3 protein: CASSPLAKNIQYF
V gene: TRBV13; J gene: TRBJ2-5; D gene: TRBD1; clone size: .; CDR3 DNA: TGTGCCAGCAGCTCAGGGGGCCCGGAGACCCAGTACTTC; CDR3 protein: CASSSGGPETQYF
V gene: TRBV6-1; J gene: TRBJ2-3; D gene: TRBD1; clone size: .; CDR3 DNA: TGTGCCAGCAGTGAAGGAGGACAGGTCACAGATACGCAGTATTTT; CDR3 protein: CASSEGGQVTDTQYF
V gene: TRBV10-2; J gene: TRBJ1-1; D gene: .; clone size: .; CDR3 DNA: TGCGCCAGCAGGGTGACAAGCATGAACACTGAAGCTTTCTTT; CDR3 protein: CASRVTSMNTEAFF
V gene: TRBV11-3; J gene: TRBJ2-3; D gene: .; clone size: .; CDR3 DNA: TGTGCCAGCAGCTTAGGGGCTAGCAGTCCAGATACGCAGTATTTT; CDR3 protein: CASSLGASSPDTQYF
V gene: TRBV29-1; J gene: TRBJ1-2; D gene: .; clone size: .; CDR3 DNA: TGCAGCGTGACTCGGGGGTTTAATCCGGCTGAGGGCTACACCTTC; CDR3 protein: CSVTRGFNPAEGYTF
V gene: TRBV5-4; J gene: TRBJ2-1; D gene: TRBD2; clone size: .; CDR3 DNA: TGTGCCAGCAGCTCCGGGACTAGCGGGAGTCGGGGTCACAATGAGCAGTTCTTC; CDR3 protein: CASSSGTSGSRGHNEQFF
V gene: TRBV7-3; J gene: TRBJ2-5; D gene: TRBD2; clone size: .; CDR3 DNA: TGTGCCAGCAGCTCTGGGACTAGCGGGCTCCGGGAGACCCAGTACTTC; CDR3 protein: CASSSGTSGLRETQYF
V gene: TRBV10-3; J gene: TRBJ2-3; D gene: TRBD2; clone size: once; CDR3 DNA: TGTGCCATCAGTGAATTCGAGCGGGGATTCGTTACGCAGTATTTT; CDR3 protein: CAISEFERGFVTQYF
V gene: TRBV9; J gene: TRBJ2-1; D gene: TRBD2; clone size: .; CDR3 DNA: TGTGCCAGCAGCCAAGAAGGACTAGCGGGAGTCTATGAGCAGTTCTTC; CDR3 protein: CASSQEGLAGVYEQFF
V gene: TRBV5-4; J gene: TRBJ1-2; D gene: .; clone size: .; CDR3 DNA: TGTGCCAGCAGCCGGTGGACAGTGGACTATGGCTACACCTTC; CDR3 protein: CASSRWTVDYGYTF
V gene: TRBV14; J gene: TRBJ1-4; D gene: .; clone size: .; CDR3 DNA: TGTGCCAGCAGCCTACAGGGCCATAATGAAAAACTGTTTTTT; CDR3 protein: CASSLQGHNEKLFF
V gene: TRBV7-2; J gene: TRBJ2-1; D gene: .; clone size: .; CDR3 DNA: TGTGCCAGCAGCTTATGGGACATTTACTACAATGAGCAGTTCTTC; CDR3 protein: CASSLWDIYYNEQFF
V gene: TRBV5-1; J gene: TRBJ1-1; D gene: TRBD1; clone size: .; CDR3 DNA: TGCGCCAGCAGCCCGGGACAGGGCTTTGAAGCTTTCTTT; CDR3 protein: CASSPGQGFEAFF
V gene: TRBV10-3; J gene: TRBJ1-2; D gene: TRBD1; clone size: .; CDR3 DNA: TGTGCCATCAGAAAGGACAGGGAGGATGGCTACACCTTC; CDR3 protein: CAIRKDREDGYTF
V gene: TRBV11-3; J gene: TRBJ2-1; D gene: .; clone size: once; CDR3 DNA: TGTGCCAGCAGCTTAGAACGGTGGAGCTCCTACAATGAGCAGTTCTTC; CDR3 protein: CASSLERWSSYNEQFF
V gene: TRBV2; J gene: TRBJ1-2; D gene: .; clone size: .; CDR3 DNA: TGTGCTACAGCCAAGGCGCGGGGTGGCTACACCTTC; CDR3 protein: CATAKARGGYTF
V gene: TRBV9; J gene: TRBJ2-1; D gene: TRBD2; clone size: .; CDR3 DNA: TGTGCCAGCAGCTTTAGCGGGAGTCCACCTAGTAATGAGCAGTTCTTC; CDR3 protein: CASSFSGSPPSNEQFF
V gene: TRBV7-8; J gene: TRBJ1-5; D gene: .; clone size: .; CDR3 DNA: TGTGCCAGCAGCTTCCTGGACCCGAATCAGCCCCAGCATTTT; CDR3 protein: CASSFLDPNQPQHF
V gene: TRBV5-1; J gene: TRBJ2-1; D gene: TRBD1; clone size: .; CDR3 DNA: TGCGCCAGCAGCTTTGACGGGACAGGGGTCAATGAGCAGTTCTTC; CDR3 protein: CASSFDGTGVNEQFF
V gene: TRBV28; J gene: TRBJ1-1; D gene: .; clone size: .; CDR3 DNA: TGTGCCAGCAGTCAAACGCATACGGTCACTGAAGCTTTCTTT; CDR3 protein: CASSQTHTVTEAFF